The 8 T cell receptor beta chains given below trace back to one sample, sequenced in a study of molecular identifiers for immune sequencing clone quantification (dated by TCRdb to 2017 to 2018). The library was produced with PCR. The sequencer was a NextSeq 500. TCRdb reanalyzed the raw reads on its own, using fastp at Q25 for trimming and MiXCR for clone calling, and kept in-frame beta chains. When rows share a CDR3 protein, they turn into one entry using the most common DNA and genes. The sample table lists approximately 630,000 distinct CDR3 sequences, around 25% of them with a count of one. 0.6% to 0.9% of the sample belongs to the ten largest clones. Sample: naive CD8+ T cells from blood, with Jurkat cell RNA spiked in. What the cell subset or site label conveys for this sample: FACS-sorted CD8+CD4-CCR7+CD45RA+ naive T cells. These receptors were collected from a human donor in good health. Some libraries in this study had Jurkat cell RNA spiked in.

This clonotype was seen many times. This chain links TRBV4-1 with TRBJ1-5, with D possibly matching TRBD1 (5 bases). CDR1 and CDR2 from the germline V gene are MGHRA and YSYEKL. The CDR3 extends over 15 amino acids. Trimming removed 1 base at V and 4 bases at J, with 11 bases between. The CDR3 reads CASSQVPTENQPQHF. The CDR3 DNA follows: TGCGCCAGCAGCCAAGTGCCGACAGAAAATCAGCCCCAGCATTTT.

This clonotype was found many times. CDR3 nucleotide sequence: TGTGCCAGCCTAAGAGCGGACTCCTACGAGCAGTACTTC. As protein: CASLRADSYEQYF. The chain is built from TRBV2 and TRBJ2-7, with D possibly TRBD2 on 5 matching bases. The CDR3 loop spans 13 amino acids. V was cut by 8 bases and J by 0 bases, with 11 bases left in between. From germline, CDR1 is SNHLY and CDR2 FYNNEI.

This clonotype was recorded a few times. V and J are TRBV27 and TRBJ2-5; 9 bases agree with TRBD2. Germline V gene sequence: CDR1 MNHEY, CDR2 SMNVEV (reference sequence). V was pared by 0 bases and J by 5 bases, with 10 bases of the junction left unmatched. The CDR3 totals 17 residues. The CDR3 loop is CASSLSGLAGGPETQYF. The CDR3 DNA is TGTGCCAGCAGTTTATCGGGACTGGCGGGAGGGCCGGAGACCCAGTACTTC.

A note on this clonotype: This may come from a read error, since a much larger clone is one base off. This chain uses TRBV13 with TRBJ2-3, with TRBD1 identical over 7 bases. This CDR3 is 17 amino acids long. CDR1 PRHDT and CDR2 FYEKMQ come from the germline V gene (reference sequence). The CDR3 protein is CASSLGTVKGDPDKQYF. The CDR3 region has the DNA TGTGCCAGCAGCCTTGGGACAGTCAAAGGGGATCCAGATAAGCAGTATTTT.

This clonotype was seen a few times. V usage is TRBV4-3 and J usage is TRBJ2-1, with 11 bases identical to TRBD1. After removal of 4 bases from V and 7 bases from J, the junction contained 6 bases not matched to a gene. From germline, CDR1 is LGHNA and CDR2 YSLEER. This CDR3 has 15 amino acids. The chain's CDR3 is CASSLGTGGGNEQFF. The DNA for the CDR3 is TGCGCCAGCAGCCTGGGGACAGGGGGAGGGAATGAGCAGTTCTTC.

The sample holds a few counts of this clonotype. The chain recombines TRBV27 with TRBJ2-7; D not certain. From germline, CDR1 is MNHEY and CDR2 SMNVEV (reference sequence). V lost 5 bases and J lost 2, with 13 bases in between. The CDR3 is made up of 14 amino acids. CDR3 DNA sequence: TGTGCCAGCAGTCCCCGAACAAACGCCTACGAGCAGTACTTC. As protein: CASSPRTNAYEQYF.

This clonotype was seen more than once but under ten times. The chain recombines TRBV6-5 with TRBJ2-2; 9 bases align to TRBD1. Germline CDR1 reads MNHEY; CDR2 reads SVGAGI. V dropped 5 bases and J dropped 6; count of bases not matched to a gene: 4. This CDR3 contains 14 residues. Here the CDR3 DNA reads TGTGCCAGCAGTGCGTACAGGGGGCCCGGGGAGCTGTTTTTT. Amino acid sequence: CASSAYRGPGELFF.

At least ten counts were recorded for this clonotype. The V gene is TRBV12-3 or TRBV12-4, the J gene TRBJ1-1; D is ambiguous. The length of the CDR3 is 12 residues. Trimming took off 5 bases at V and 7 bases at J, with 11 bases between the two ends. In nucleotides, the CDR3 is TGTGCCAGCAGTGTGGGAATGGATGAAGCTTTCTTT. Translated: CASSVGMDEAFF.